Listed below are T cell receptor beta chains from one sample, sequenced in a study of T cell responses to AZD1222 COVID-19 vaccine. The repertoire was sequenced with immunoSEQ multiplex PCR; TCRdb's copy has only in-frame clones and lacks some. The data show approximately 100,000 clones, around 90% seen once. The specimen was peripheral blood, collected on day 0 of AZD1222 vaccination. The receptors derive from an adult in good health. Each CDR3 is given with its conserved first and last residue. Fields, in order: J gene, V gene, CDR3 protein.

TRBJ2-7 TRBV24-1 CATSDLSNEQYF
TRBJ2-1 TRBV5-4 CASSLAFEQFF
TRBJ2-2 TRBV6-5 CASSPILGGELFF
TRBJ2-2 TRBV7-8 CASSFSTNTGELFF
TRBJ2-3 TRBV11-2 CASSLDPSEVDTQYF
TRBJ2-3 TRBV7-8 CASSLTSGTDTQYF
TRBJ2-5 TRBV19 CASSMFSGTDRQETQYF
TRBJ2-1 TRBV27 CASSFVQGSYNEQFF
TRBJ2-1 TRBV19 CASSIRWAQFF
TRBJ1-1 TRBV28 CASSLVGEAFF
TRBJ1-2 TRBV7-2 CASSLEVSANYGYTF
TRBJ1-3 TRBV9 CASSVARQGGGNTIYF
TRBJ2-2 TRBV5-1 CASTVQGVDTGELFF
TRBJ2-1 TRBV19 CASRPRWGGHDEQFF
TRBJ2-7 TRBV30 CAWSDVGTGAREQYF
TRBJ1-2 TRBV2 CASTELMGGLDGYTF
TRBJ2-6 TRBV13 CASSTLRANVLTF
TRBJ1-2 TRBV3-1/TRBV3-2 CASSQGEGKAGYTF
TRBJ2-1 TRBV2 CASSEWTGNEQFF
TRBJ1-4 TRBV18 CASSPGTGLHYEKLFF
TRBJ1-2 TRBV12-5 CASGFPSGTGAPDYGYTF
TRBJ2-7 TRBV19 CASSIGVAYEQYF
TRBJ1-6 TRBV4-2 CASSQRWHADGSPLHF
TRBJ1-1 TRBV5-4 CASSFSQNTEAFF
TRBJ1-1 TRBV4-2 CASSQAERAMRTEAFF
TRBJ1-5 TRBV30 CAWRPGGNQPQHF
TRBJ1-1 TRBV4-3 CASSQYRGEAFF
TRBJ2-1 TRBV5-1 CASSAGQGYVNEQFF
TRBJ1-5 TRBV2 CASRGQGRDNQPQHF
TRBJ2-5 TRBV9 CASSVGVRRQETQYF
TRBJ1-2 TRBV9 CASSVAVDREDYGYTF
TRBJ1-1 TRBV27 CASSSRTALQAFF
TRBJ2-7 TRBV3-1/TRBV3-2 CASSLPGQGGSEQYF
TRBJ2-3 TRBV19 CASSINPREGRDTQYF
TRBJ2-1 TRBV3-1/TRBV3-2 CASSQREPNEQFF
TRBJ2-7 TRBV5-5 CASSLAWADYEQYF
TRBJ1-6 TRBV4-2 CASSPNPGQPNSPLHF
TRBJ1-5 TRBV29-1 CSVEEGNQPQHF
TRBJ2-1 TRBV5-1 CASSLGASGKNEQFF
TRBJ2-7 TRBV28 CASSQTSGLYEQYF
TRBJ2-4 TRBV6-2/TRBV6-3 CASSYSIAGGTKNIQYF
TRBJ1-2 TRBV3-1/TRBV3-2 CASSPLAREKGYTF
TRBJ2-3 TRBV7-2 CASSFGRGVTDTQYF
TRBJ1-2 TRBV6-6 CASSLDSYGYTF
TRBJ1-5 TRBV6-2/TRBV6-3 CASSYGDSYSNQPQHF
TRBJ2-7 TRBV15 CATSRGGSGSHEQYF